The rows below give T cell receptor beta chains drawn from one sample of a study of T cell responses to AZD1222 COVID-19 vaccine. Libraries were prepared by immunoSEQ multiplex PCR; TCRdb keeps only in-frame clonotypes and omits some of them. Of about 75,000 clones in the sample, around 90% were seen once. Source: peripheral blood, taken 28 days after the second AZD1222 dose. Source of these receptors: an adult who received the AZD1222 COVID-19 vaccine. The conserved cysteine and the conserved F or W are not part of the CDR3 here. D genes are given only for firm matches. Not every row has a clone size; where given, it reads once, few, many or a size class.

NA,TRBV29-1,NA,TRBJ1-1,SVGQTGEAF
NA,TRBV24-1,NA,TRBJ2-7,ATSDRQAGEQY
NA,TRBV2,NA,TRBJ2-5,ASSERSPGTQY
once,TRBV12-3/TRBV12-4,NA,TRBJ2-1,ASSPTWNEQF
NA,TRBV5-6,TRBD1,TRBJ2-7,ASSRKGGYVYEQY
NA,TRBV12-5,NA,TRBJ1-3,ASGFQTGSGNTIY
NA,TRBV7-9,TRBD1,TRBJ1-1,ASSPGQGADTEAF
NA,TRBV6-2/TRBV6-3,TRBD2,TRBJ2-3,ASSYASLAGTDTQY
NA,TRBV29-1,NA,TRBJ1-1,TTLGAF
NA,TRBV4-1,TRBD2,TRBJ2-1,ASSQELAGGYNEQF
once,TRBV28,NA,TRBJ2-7,ASSSPHKPSPEQY